These 4 T cell receptor beta chains were sequenced from one sample in a study of blood T cells in healthy people across ages. With a J-beta primer mix and a sample-barcoded 5' primer, a second PCR ran about 7 to 12 cycles. TCRdb redid the calling of the 5' RACE reads with MiXCR, one entry per CDR3 protein. The table has about 1.4 million distinct CDR3 sequences, approximately 63% seen once. Sequencing input: blood. The receptor set was obtained from a man aged 18 to 29 in good health.

Regarding this clonotype: One end of the junction fails to match germline, which may point to a read error. The chain carries TRBV6-5 and TRBJ1-2; D is ambiguous. The CDR3 is 13 amino acids. From germline, CDR1 is MNHEY and CDR2 SVGAGI. The CDR3 DNA reads as TGTGCCAGCAGCTACTCAGAAGACTGGGGCTACACCTTC. This translates into CASSYSEDWGYTF.

This chain links TRBV10-3 with TRBJ2-2, with unresolved D. There are 13 residues in the CDR3. CDR1 and CDR2 (germline): ENHRY, SYGVKD. V shed 4 bases and J shed 1 base, with 4 bases lying between them. The CDR3 loop reads CAISGQNTGELFF. The CDR3 DNA reads TGTGCCATCAGTGGACAGAACACCGGGGAGCTGTTTTTT.

The chain couples TRBV9 to TRBJ1-4, with D uncertain. The germline V gene encodes CDR1 SGDLS and CDR2 YYNGEE. The CDR3 is 16 amino acids. V shed 0 bases and J shed 7 bases, with 16 bases lying between them. Written as DNA, the CDR3 is TGTGCCAGCAGCGTAGGCCCTCTTGTTGAGTCTGAAAAACTGTTTTTT. Its translation is CASSVGPLVESEKLFF.

The chain links TRBV6-6 to TRBJ1-5; D possibly corresponds to TRBD1 (6 bases). The CDR3 extends over 17 amino acids. Germline CDR1 MNHNY, CDR2 SVGAGI (reference sequence). V dropped 2 bases and J dropped 7 bases, with 21 bases sitting between them. CDR3 amino acids: CASSYEGRGGVGQPQHF. In nucleotides, the CDR3 is TGTGCCAGCAGTTACGAAGGTCGGGGGGGCGTAGGACAGCCCCAGCATTTT.